Below, 25 T cell receptor beta chains from the same sample are listed, as sequenced in a study of T cells in localized non-small cell lung cancer. Clones were read by immunoSEQ multiplex PCR, and TCRdb kept only the in-frame ones, dropping some. In the table there are 45,000 or so clones, 85% to 90% of which are singletons. The specimen was PBMCs, collected before any cancer treatment. These receptors all stem from a man aged 40 to 75 with stage II lung adenocarcinoma.

The V and J genes are TRBV5-1 and TRBJ1-1, with D unclear. This CDR3 has 14 residues. V was trimmed by 1 base and J by 6 bases, leaving 13 bases between them. Germline assignment: CDR1 SGHRS and CDR2 YFSETQ. CDR3 nucleotide sequence: TGCGCCAGCAGCTTGAGGGCAGTTCAGGCTGAAGCTTTCTTT. Residues: CASSLRAVQAEAFF.

V usage is TRBV5-1 and J usage is TRBJ2-2; 7 bases line up with TRBD1. The germline CDR1 and CDR2 sequences are SGHRS and YFSETQ. The CDR3 is 15 residues long. Trimming cost V 3 bases and J 1 base; bases outside gene matches: 3. DNA of the CDR3: TGCGCCAGCAGCTGGACAGGATTGAACACCGGGGAGCTGTTTTTT. Its protein is CASSWTGLNTGELFF. Based on the CDR3 plus reference TRBV5-1 and TRBJ2-2, the full variable domain is KAGVTQTPRYLIKTRGQQVTLSCSPISGHRSVSWYQQTPGQGLQFLFEYFSETQRNKGNFPGRFSGRQFSNSRSEMNVSTLELGDSALYLCASSWTGLNTGELFFGEGSRLTVL.

This chain's CDR3 is CASSAGLRNTEAFF. Written as DNA, the CDR3 is TGTGCCAGCAGTGCGGGACTCCGGAACACTGAAGCTTTCTTT. The chain is built from TRBV25-1 and TRBJ1-1; weak D call: TRBD1 (5 bases). This CDR3 is built from 14 residues. Trimming left V 4 bases short and J 1 base short, with 10 bases between. Germline-derived CDR1 and CDR2 are MGHDK and SYGVNS.

The rearrangement links TRBV15 to TRBJ2-3; D not resolved. Germline CDR1 LNHNV, CDR2 YYDKDF (reference sequence). CDR3 length equals 13 residues. V gave up 5 bases and J gave up 0 bases, with 6 bases separating them. The CDR3 sequence is CATSFPSTDTQYF. The CDR3 region has the DNA TGTGCCACCAGCTTTCCGAGCACAGATACGCAGTATTTT.

The V gene is TRBV14, the J gene TRBJ1-2; 8 bases are a match to TRBD1. V lost 3 bases, J lost 5 bases, and 5 bases stayed unmatched. Germline CDR1 reads SGHDN; CDR2 reads FVKESK. The length of the CDR3 is 14 residues. The CDR3: CASSHRTGGYGYTF. In DNA form, the CDR3 reads TGTGCCAGCAGCCATAGAACAGGGGGTTATGGCTACACCTTC. The whole variable domain, remainder taken from reference TRBV14 and TRBJ1-2, is EAGVTQFPSHSVIEKGQTVTLRCDPISGHDNLYWYRRVMGKEIKFLLHFVKESKQDESGMPNNRFLAERTGGTYSTLKVQPAELEDSGVYFCASSHRTGGYGYTFGSGTRLTVV.

V gene TRBV10-1 combines with J gene TRBJ2-2, with unresolved D. The V end lost 4 bases, the J end lost 2 bases, and 8 bases lay between the germline ends. CDR3 size: 14 residues. Germline CDR1 is WNHNN and CDR2 is SYGVQD (reference sequence). The CDR3, as DNA: TGCGCCAGCAGTGTTCTACCTAACACCGGGGAGCTGTTTTTT. Protein sequence: CASSVLPNTGELFF.

The chain carries TRBV18 and TRBJ1-1, with 7 bases identical to TRBD1. The germline CDR1 and CDR2 sequences are KGHSH and LQKENI. This CDR3 has 16 residues. The J segment lost 3 bases and the V segment lost 4 bases, leaving 11 bases of the junction unmatched. The CDR3 sequence is CASSLTFGQVHTEAFF. In DNA form, the CDR3 reads TGTGCCAGCTCACTAACTTTCGGACAGGTCCACACTGAAGCTTTCTTT. The full variable domain, its missing parts supplied by reference TRBV18 and TRBJ1-1, is NAGVMQNPRHLVRRRGQEARLRCSPMKGHSHVYWYRQLPEEGLKFMVYLQKENIIDESGMPKERFSAEFPKEGPSILRIQQVVRGDSAAYFCASSLTFGQVHTEAFFGQGTRLTVV.

The gene calls are TRBV6-5 and TRBJ1-3, with D perhaps matching TRBD1 (6 bases). Between the trimmed V and J ends, which lost 6 bases and 4 bases, there was a span of 16 bases. Germline V gene sequence: CDR1 MNHEY, CDR2 SVGAGI. There are 15 residues in the CDR3. CDR3: CASRTQGGDGNTIYF. The DNA of the CDR3 is TGTGCCAGCAGGACTCAAGGGGGGGACGGAAACACCATATATTTT.

This chain's CDR3 is CASSSPGSSGETQYF. The DNA for the CDR3 is TGTGCCAGCAGTTCCCCGGGTAGTTCTGGGGAGACCCAGTACTTC. This chain connects TRBV28 to TRBJ2-5; D gene uncertain. Germline V gene lookup returns CDR1 MDHEN and CDR2 SYDVKM. Between the trimmed V and J ends, which lost 4 bases and 5 bases, there was a span of 17 bases. This CDR3 contains 15 residues.

This clone was seen only once. The genes are TRBV30 and TRBJ1-4, with 7 bases identical to TRBD1. The CDR3 has 13 residues. Germline CDR1 and CDR2: GTSNPN and SVGIG (reference sequence). Germline trimming cut 5 bases from V and 2 bases from J; bases unmatched to any gene: 2. The CDR3 region has the DNA TGTGCCTGGGGGACAGAGACTAATGAAAAACTGTTTTTT. Amino acids: CAWGTETNEKLFF. Full variable domain (outside the CDR3, taken from reference TRBV30 and TRBJ1-4): SQTIHQWPATLVQPVGSPLSLECTVEGTSNPNLYWYRQAAGRGLQLLFYSVGIGQISSEVPQNLSASRPQDRQFILSSKKLLLSDSGFYLCAWGTETNEKLFFGSGTQLSVL.

About this clone itself: This specimen includes other DNA sequences encoding the same CDR3. The V and J genes are TRBV4-1 and TRBJ2-4; tentatively, D is TRBD1 (6 bases). CDR1 and CDR2 (germline): MGHRA, YSYEKL. CDR3 length: 14 amino acids. Trimming took off 0 bases at V and 14 bases at J, with 17 bases between the two ends. CDR3 protein: CASSQDSTGAYEYF. The CDR3 DNA sequence: TGCGCCAGCAGCCAAGATTCGACAGGAGCTTACGAGTACTTC.

The chain combines TRBV29-1 with TRBJ1-1; TRBD1 is a possible D gene (5 bases). This CDR3 has 14 residues. Germline V gives CDR1 SQVTM, CDR2 ANQGSEA. Between the trimmed V and J ends, which lost 2 bases and 1 base, there was a span of 11 bases. The CDR3: CSVERGPRNTEAFF. Written as DNA, the CDR3 is TGCAGCGTTGAACGGGGCCCTCGGAACACTGAAGCTTTCTTT.

The chain is built from TRBV19 and TRBJ1-5; D uncertain. Germline CDR1 is LNHDA and CDR2 is SQIVND (reference sequence). The CDR3 is 14 amino acids. V was trimmed by 3 bases and J by 1 base, leaving 7 bases between them. CDR3 in amino acids: CASSIRGSNQPQHF. The CDR3 region has the DNA TGTGCCAGTAGTATCAGAGGAAGCAATCAGCCCCAGCATTTT.

The gene calls are TRBV15 and TRBJ1-5; the match to TRBD1 covers 8 bases. There are 16 residues in the CDR3. V trimming: 8 bases; J trimming: 0 bases; junction bases outside the gene matches: 9. Germline CDR1 and CDR2: LNHNV and YYDKDF (reference sequence). CDR3 in DNA: TGTGCCACCCGGGACAGGACCCTTTATAGCAATCAGCCCCAGCATTTT. The encoded protein is CATRDRTLYSNQPQHF.

V and J are TRBV4-2 and TRBJ1-6; 9 bases agree with TRBD1. J was trimmed by 3 bases and V by 1 base; bases with no gene match: 1. The germline V gene encodes CDR1 LGHNA and CDR2 YNFKEQ. This CDR3 comprises 16 residues. The CDR3 coding sequence is TGTGCCAGCAGCCAAGGGGACAGGGACTATAATTCACCCCTCCACTTT. Its protein is CASSQGDRDYNSPLHF.

This sequence joins TRBV5-4 and TRBJ1-4, with a weak D call TRBD1 (6 bases). The CDR3 runs to 12 residues. V was trimmed by 8 bases and J by 7 bases, leaving 12 bases between them. Germline values: CDR1 SGHNT, CDR2 YYREEE (reference sequence). The CDR3 loop is CASKGRGEKLFF. CDR3 DNA sequence: TGTGCCAGTAAGGGCAGGGGTGAAAAACTGTTTTTT.

The rearrangement uses TRBV6-1 and TRBJ2-1, with 10 bases lining up with TRBD2. The germline V gene encodes CDR1 MNHNS and CDR2 SASEGT. J gave up 2 bases and V 4 bases, and 5 bases lay outside the gene matches. CDR3 length equals 16 residues. The CDR3 protein is CASSVDSGGTYNEQFF. The DNA of the CDR3 is TGTGCCAGCAGTGTTGATAGCGGGGGGACCTACAATGAGCAGTTCTTC.

The gene calls are TRBV7-6 and TRBJ2-2, with D possibly being TRBD1 (6 bases). The CDR3 is made up of 15 amino acids. The V gene lost 4 bases and the J gene lost 0 bases, with 9 bases spanning the gap. Germline V CDR1 and CDR2: SGHVS, FNYEAQ. In DNA, the CDR3 is TGTGCCAGCAGCTCTACAGGGTCGAACACCGGGGAGCTGTTTTTT. Its translation: CASSSTGSNTGELFF.

The chain is built from TRBV30 and TRBJ2-5; D remains ambiguous. The CDR3 is 10 amino acids. The germline CDR1 and CDR2 sequences are GTSNPN and SVGIG (reference sequence). The CDR3 is CAADEKTQYF. CDR3 nucleotide sequence: TGTGCTGCAGATGAAAAGACCCAGTACTTC.

The chain combines TRBV28 with TRBJ1-4; D is possibly TRBD1 (6 bases). Looked up from germline, CDR1 is MDHEN and CDR2 is SYDVKM. The CDR3 runs to 13 residues. V lost 5 bases and J lost 7, with 11 bases in between. CDR3 amino acids: CASSTGRVEKLFF. Written as DNA, the CDR3 is TGTGCCAGCAGTACAGGGCGGGTTGAAAAACTGTTTTTT.

The chain has TRBV5-4 and TRBJ2-7, with 13 bases fitting TRBD2. V dropped 0 bases and J dropped 7; count of bases not matched to a gene: 1. Germline V gene sequence: CDR1 SGHNT, CDR2 YYREEE (reference sequence). The CDR3 is 14 amino acids. CDR3 sequence reads: CASSLELAGGEQYF. In DNA, the CDR3 is TGTGCCAGCAGCTTGGAACTAGCGGGGGGGGAGCAGTACTTC.

The chain couples TRBV4-1 to TRBJ1-4; TRBD1 aligns across 8 bases. The V gene end was trimmed by 1 base and the J gene end by 8 bases; junction bases not matched to a gene: 6. Germline lookup yields CDR1 MGHRA and CDR2 YSYEKL. This CDR3 has 15 amino acids. The CDR3 DNA reads TGCGCCAGCAGCCAAGTGACAGGGGTTGGAGAAAAACTGTTTTTT. This translates into CASSQVTGVGEKLFF.

J is TRBJ1-5 and V is TRBV30, with D maybe TRBD1 (5 bases). The CDR3 totals 15 residues. The V gene lost 0 bases and the J gene lost 1 base, with 10 bases spanning the gap. Germline values: CDR1 GTSNPN, CDR2 SVGIG (reference sequence). The DNA for the CDR3 is TGTGCCTGGAGTGTTGGACACTTAAGCAATCAGCCCCAGCATTTT. Protein product: CAWSVGHLSNQPQHF.

V usage is TRBV19 and J usage is TRBJ1-5; no definite D call. V shed 0 bases and J shed 9 bases, with 21 bases lying between them. The germline CDR1 and CDR2 sequences are LNHDA and SQIVND (reference sequence). The CDR3 extends over 17 amino acids. The CDR3: CASSIDPLPLDIWPQHF. The CDR3 bases are TGTGCCAGTAGTATAGATCCCCTGCCCCTAGACATTTGGCCCCAGCATTTT. The complete variable domain, with remaining parts taken from reference TRBV19 and TRBJ1-5, reads DGGITQSPKYLFRKEGQNVTLSCEQNLNHDAMYWYRQDPGQGLRLIYYSQIVNDFQKGDIAEGYSVSREKKESFPLTVTSAQKNPTAFYLCASSIDPLPLDIWPQHFGDGTRLSIL.

The chain uses TRBV9 and TRBJ2-1, with 11 bases fitting TRBD1. Germline V lookup: CDR1 SGDLS, CDR2 YYNGEE. The CDR3 is 15 residues long. V trimming: 0 bases; J trimming: 7 bases; junction bases outside the gene matches: 3. For the CDR3, the DNA is TGTGCCAGCAGCGTAGGGGACAGGGGGTATAATGAGCAGTTCTTC. This gives the protein CASSVGDRGYNEQFF.